This section outlines one T cell receptor (beta chain) sequence together with its context. Antigen: not known. Sample time point: week 35, safety follow-up. One vaccine dose held 300 ug of mutant IDH1 20-mer peptide and came with topical imiquimod. The data are from a study of a mutant IDH1 vaccine in newly diagnosed glioma. Study-level background: Prior therapy was radiotherapy, temozolomide, or both; most received both. Whole-study findings and limits: The vaccine induced immune responses, and these occurred in roughly 95% of patients. It seemed that pseudoprogression was not linked to changes in the top peripheral T cell clonotypes.

The method was immunoSEQ multiplex PCR; TCRdb's version includes in-frame clones alone and lacks a portion of them. This sample has some 30,000 clones, with around 80% found just once. The CDR3 runs to 15 residues. Germline V gene sequence: CDR1 LNHNV, CDR2 YYDKDF (reference sequence). V shed 6 bases and J 5 bases; nucleotides not matched to a gene: 4. Source: PBMCs, taken from a glioma patient whose treatment included an IDH1 peptide vaccine. The receptor comes from a woman aged 40 to 50 with glioma. This chain uses TRBV15 with TRBJ2-1; 13 bases are shared with TRBD2. For the CDR3, the DNA is TGTGCCACCAGACACGGACTAGCGGGGGACAATGAGCAGTTCTTC. This gives the protein CATRHGLAGDNEQFF.